The rows below give T cell receptor beta chains drawn from one sample of a study of blood T cells in healthy people across ages. TCRdb independently ran MiXCR on the 5' RACE reads; one entry per CDR3 protein. This sample has 1.4 million or so distinct CDR3 sequences, with under 55% found just once. The sample consisted of blood. The source of these receptors is a woman younger than 35 in good health. Each CDR3 is given with its conserved first and last residue. The order of the fields is J gene, V gene, CDR3 protein.

TRBJ2-7 TRBV15 CATSSRTGSNEQYF
TRBJ1-2 TRBV25-1 CASGTASSGGYTF
NA TRBV7-2 CASSLRYHGGSNEQYF
TRBJ2-1 TRBV28 CASSSPSGRWNEQFF
TRBJ1-2 TRBV7-9 CASSTRDSDLANYGYTF
TRBJ1-2 TRBV6-5 CASSPGQKNYGYTF
TRBJ2-1 TRBV6-2/TRBV6-3 CASQDVFGGGSYNEQFF
TRBJ2-7 TRBV7-2 CASSSPRRGTYEQYF
TRBJ1-1 TRBV4-3 CASSQESAAIDTEAFF
TRBJ2-1 TRBV4-3 CVSSQVWRSPQIEQFF